This entry lists 20 T cell receptor beta chains sequenced from one sample in a study of blood T cell repertoires in COVID-19. Data came from immunoSEQ multiplex PCR; TCRdb stores just in-frame clones and leaves some out. The table records tens of thousands of clones, approximately 91% of them present only once. The sample consisted of peripheral blood. The receptor source for this set is a man aged 70 or older with acute or convalescent COVID-19.

This rearrangement joins TRBV11-2 to TRBJ2-1, with TRBD1 identical over 8 bases. J lost 9 bases, V lost 4 bases, and 8 bases had no gene match. Germline CDR1 reads SGHAT; CDR2 reads FQNNGV. The length of the CDR3 is 14 residues. The DNA of the CDR3 is TGTGCCAGCAGCTCCACGCGGACAGGGAGTGAGCAGTTCTTC. Its translation: CASSSTRTGSEQFF.

The rearrangement uses TRBV2 and TRBJ1-4; D is unresolved. Germline-derived CDR1 and CDR2 are SNHLY and FYNNEI. The germline V and J ends were trimmed by 4 bases and 6 bases, with 9 bases remaining between them. CDR3 length: 13 amino acids. Here the CDR3 reads CASSGSVDEKLFF. As DNA, the CDR3 is TGTGCCAGCAGTGGGAGCGTAGATGAAAAACTGTTTTTT.

V gene TRBV30 combines with J gene TRBJ1-4, with 7 positions matching TRBD1. Germline loops: CDR1 GTSNPN, CDR2 SVGIG (reference sequence). Losses at the gene ends were 8 bases for V and 7 bases for J; bases not matched to a gene: 7. This CDR3 has 12 amino acids. CDR3 sequence: CAGTGVGEKLFF. DNA of the CDR3: TGTGCCGGAACAGGGGTCGGTGAAAAACTGTTTTTT. Full variable domain (rest looked up from reference TRBV30 and TRBJ1-4): SQTIHQWPATLVQPVGSPLSLECTVEGTSNPNLYWYRQAAGRGLQLLFYSVGIGQISSEVPQNLSASRPQDRQFILSSKKLLLSDSGFYLCAGTGVGEKLFFGSGTQLSVL.

The rearrangement uses TRBV20-1 and TRBJ1-1; no clear D. V was clipped by 0 bases and J by 12 bases, with 8 bases between them. The germline gives CDR1 DFQATT, CDR2 SNEGSKA (reference sequence). The CDR3 has 10 residues. CDR3 region: CSARDLFSFF. In DNA form, the CDR3 reads TGCAGTGCTAGAGATCTTTTTTCTTTCTTT.

This chain connects TRBV29-1 to TRBJ2-1, with D perhaps TRBD1 (5 bases). The CDR3 has 12 amino acids. The germline V and J ends were trimmed by 6 bases and 7 bases, with 13 bases remaining between them. Germline V gives CDR1 SQVTM, CDR2 ANQGSEA. This CDR3 is CSVKDTGNEQFF. CDR3 nucleotides: TGCAGCGTCAAGGACACCGGGAATGAGCAGTTCTTC.

The J gene is TRBJ1-5, the V gene TRBV7-2; no reliable D call. The CDR3 totals 13 residues. V was shortened by 3 bases and J by 3 bases, with 6 bases between the two germline ends. From germline, CDR1 is SGHTA and CDR2 FQGNSA. The CDR3 protein is CASSLTYNQPQHF. CDR3 DNA sequence: TGTGCCAGCAGCTTGACATACAATCAGCCCCAGCATTTT. Supplemented by reference TRBV7-2 and TRBJ1-5, the full variable domain reads GAGVSQSPSNKVTEKGKDVELRCDPISGHTALYWYRQSLGQGLEFLIYFQGNSAPDKSGLPSDRFSAERTGGSVSTLTIQRTQQEDSAVYLCASSLTYNQPQHFGDGTRLSIL.

The chain uses TRBV19 and TRBJ1-2; D not resolved. This CDR3 is built from 13 residues. V lost 5 bases to trimming and J lost 2 bases, with 9 bases between them. CDR1 and CDR2 from the germline V gene are LNHDA and SQIVND (reference sequence). In DNA form, the CDR3 reads TGTGCCAGTAGTCCGAGTATCAACTATGGCTACACCTTC. Amino acids: CASSPSINYGYTF.

This clone was seen more than once but under ten times. The gene calls are TRBV5-4 and TRBJ2-7; 13 nucleotides align to TRBD2. Per the germline V gene, CDR1 is SGHNT and CDR2 is YYREEE (reference sequence). The CDR3 totals 15 residues. V was clipped by 1 base and J by 7 bases; unmatched bases: 5. DNA for the CDR3: TGTGCCAGCAGCTTGCGACTAGCGGGGGGAGAAGAGCAGTACTTC. It encodes CASSLRLAGGEEQYF.

The chain combines TRBV5-5 with TRBJ2-1; the match to TRBD2 covers 13 bases. The trim removed 2 bases at V and 0 bases at J, leaving 5 bases unmatched. CDR3 length equals 18 residues. Per germline, CDR1 SGHKS and CDR2 YYEKEE (reference sequence). The CDR3 loop reads CASSFRGLAGTSYNEQFF. In nucleotides, the CDR3 is TGTGCCAGCAGCTTTCGGGGACTAGCGGGAACCTCCTACAATGAGCAGTTCTTC.

The V call is TRBV7-9, the J call TRBJ1-2; 7 nucleotides align to TRBD1. This CDR3 comprises 14 residues. Per germline, CDR1 SEHNR and CDR2 FQNEAQ (reference sequence). The J segment lost 6 bases and the V segment lost 1 base, leaving 5 bases of the junction unmatched. Written as DNA, the CDR3 is TGTGCCAGCAGCTTAGACAGGGGCGCAAATGGCTACACCTTC. Protein product: CASSLDRGANGYTF.

J is TRBJ1-5 and V is TRBV6-1, with TRBD1 matching 12 bases. This CDR3 region has 18 residues. The V gene's germline CDR1 is MNHNS and CDR2 SASEGT. With V trimmed by 3 bases and J by 0 bases, 6 bases remained unmatched. CDR3 sequence (DNA): TGTGCCAGCAGTGACGGGACAGGGGGCGCCTATAGCAATCAGCCCCAGCATTTT. Encoded protein: CASSDGTGGAYSNQPQHF.

The genes are TRBV9 and TRBJ2-1; 7 bases map to TRBD2. The CDR3 totals 15 residues. V lost 3 bases to trimming and J lost 9 bases; unmatched junction nucleotides: 12. CDR1 and CDR2 (germline): SGDLS, YYNGEE. The CDR3 nucleotides read TGTGCCAGCAGCGCTCGAACGGGAGGAAGCGGTGAGCAGTTCTTC. Translating it yields CASSARTGGSGEQFF.

This sequence joins TRBV5-5 and TRBJ2-2; no definite D call. Germline CDR1 reads SGHKS; CDR2 reads YYEKEE (reference sequence). There are 15 residues in the CDR3. Trimming took off 4 bases at V and 0 bases at J, with 10 bases between the two ends. Written as DNA, the CDR3 is TGTGCCAGCAGCCCACTCCCTTCGAACACCGGGGAGCTGTTTTTT. It codes for CASSPLPSNTGELFF.

This chain joins TRBV15 and TRBJ2-7; 7 bases align to TRBD1. Germline-derived CDR1 and CDR2 are LNHNV and YYDKDF (reference sequence). The V and J ends lost 4 bases and 4 bases, in that order; junction bases with no gene match: 7. This CDR3 spans 14 amino acids. The CDR3 nucleotides are TGTGCCACCAGCATCGGGACAGCCGGTTACGAGCAGTACTTC. It yields the protein CATSIGTAGYEQYF.

The genes are TRBV29-1 and TRBJ2-1, with D maybe TRBD1 (5 bases). The CDR3 has 17 amino acids. Deletions cut 5 bases from V and 0 bases from J, with 20 bases between. Germline V gene sequence: CDR1 SQVTM, CDR2 ANQGSEA. CDR3 protein: CSVSQGRRLSSYNEQFF. The CDR3 coding sequence is TGCAGCGTTTCCCAGGGCCGGCGGCTAAGCTCCTACAATGAGCAGTTCTTC.

The CDR3 DNA reads as TGTGCCATCAGTAGCGGGAGACTGATCAATGAGCAGTTCTTC. Residues: CAISSGRLINEQFF. V is TRBV10-3 and J is TRBJ2-1; 8 bases line up with TRBD2. The J segment lost 6 bases and the V segment lost 5 bases, leaving 6 bases of the junction unmatched. The germline V gene has CDR1 ENHRY and CDR2 SYGVKD. CDR3 length equals 14 residues.

J is TRBJ1-2 and V is TRBV5-1; the match to TRBD1 covers 10 bases. Germline loops: CDR1 SGHRS, CDR2 YFSETQ. V shed 2 bases, J shed 6 bases, and the junction held 4 bases outside the gene matches. The CDR3 sequence is 14 residues long. The CDR3 sequence is CASSFQTGGDGYTF. The DNA for the CDR3 is TGCGCCAGCAGCTTCCAGACAGGGGGCGATGGCTACACCTTC.

The rearrangement joins TRBV5-6 to TRBJ1-5, with D maybe TRBD1 (6 bases). The V end was cut by 4 bases, the J end by 4 bases, with 9 bases between. There are 13 residues in the CDR3. The germline gives CDR1 SGHDT, CDR2 YYEEEE. CDR3 residues: CASSVQGNQPQHF. CDR3 DNA: TGTGCCAGCAGCGTACAGGGTAATCAGCCCCAGCATTTT. The whole variable domain, filled in from reference TRBV5-6 and TRBJ1-5, reads DAGVTQSPTHLIKTRGQQVTLRCSPKSGHDTVSWYQQALGQGPQFIFQYYEEEERQRGNFPDRFSGHQFPNYSSELNVNALLLGDSALYLCASSVQGNQPQHFGDGTRLSIL.

The chain couples TRBV4-1 to TRBJ2-7; D call uncertain. The germline CDR1 and CDR2 sequences are MGHRA and YSYEKL. The ends were cut back, 0 bases at V and 5 bases at J, with 14 bases in the middle. The CDR3 consists of 15 residues. CDR3 DNA: TGCGCCAGCAGCCAAGAATACCCGCATCGGGACGAGCAGTACTTC. Translation: CASSQEYPHRDEQYF.

The rearrangement links TRBV5-1 to TRBJ1-6; maybe TRBD1 (6 bases). CDR1 is SGHRS and CDR2 is YFSETQ in the germline V gene. This CDR3 comprises 14 residues. Between the trimmed V and J ends, which lost 4 bases and 7 bases, there was a span of 12 bases. Here the CDR3 reads CASSTRGTNSPLHF. For the CDR3, the DNA is TGCGCCAGCAGCACCAGGGGTACCAATTCACCCCTCCACTTT.